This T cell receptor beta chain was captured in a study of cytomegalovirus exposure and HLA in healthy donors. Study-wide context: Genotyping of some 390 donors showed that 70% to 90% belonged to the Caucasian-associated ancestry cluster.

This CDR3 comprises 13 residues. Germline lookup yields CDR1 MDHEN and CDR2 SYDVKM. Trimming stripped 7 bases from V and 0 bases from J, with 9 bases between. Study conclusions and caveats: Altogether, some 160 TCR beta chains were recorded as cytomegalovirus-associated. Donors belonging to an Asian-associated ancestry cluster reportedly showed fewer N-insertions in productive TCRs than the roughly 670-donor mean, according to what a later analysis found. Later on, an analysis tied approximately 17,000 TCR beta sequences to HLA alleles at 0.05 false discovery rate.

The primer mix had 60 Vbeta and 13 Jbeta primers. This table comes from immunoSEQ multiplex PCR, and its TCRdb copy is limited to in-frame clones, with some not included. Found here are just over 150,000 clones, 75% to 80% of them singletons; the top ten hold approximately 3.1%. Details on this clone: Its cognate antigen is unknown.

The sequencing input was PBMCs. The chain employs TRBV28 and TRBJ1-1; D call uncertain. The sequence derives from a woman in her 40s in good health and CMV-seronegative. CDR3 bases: TGTGCCAGCACACCGGTCATGAACACTGAAGCTTTCTTT. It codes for CASTPVMNTEAFF.